The 21 T cell receptor beta chains listed next were all sequenced from one sample in a study of CD8 T cells in ankylosing spondylitis. TCRdb recomputed calls from the 5' RACE reads with MiXCR, one row per CDR3 protein. The data show 200,000 to 250,000 distinct CDR3 sequences, about 10% seen once. Sequencing was done on a sample of blood, either unsorted or a sorted T cell fraction (not recorded which). Receptors originate from a male donor with ankylosing spondylitis or in good health (not recorded which).

The V call is TRBV20-1, the J call TRBJ2-3, with D tentatively TRBD1 or TRBD2 (6 bases each). V lost 5 bases and J lost 4, with 13 bases in between. The CDR3 runs 13 residues. Germline loops: CDR1 DFQATT, CDR2 SNEGSKA (reference sequence). CDR3 region: CSAPKGGPDTQYF. CDR3 coding DNA: TGCAGTGCTCCCAAGGGGGGCCCAGATACGCAGTATTTT.

Ten or more counts support this clonotype. This chain connects TRBV5-1 to TRBJ2-3, with TRBD1 matching 8 bases. The CDR3 contains 15 residues. V was pared by 8 bases and J by 1 base, with 9 bases of the junction left unmatched. Germline-derived CDR1 and CDR2 are SGHRS and YFSETQ. Here the CDR3 reads CASDPTGEGTDTQYF. The CDR3 nucleotides are TGCGCCAGTGACCCGACAGGGGAAGGCACAGATACGCAGTATTTT.

In its sample, this clonotype was seen many times. CDR3 amino acids: CASSPENQETQYF. In DNA, the CDR3 is TGTGCCAGTAGTCCCGAGAACCAAGAGACCCAGTACTTC. V usage is TRBV19 and J usage is TRBJ2-5; D call uncertain. The germline V gene has CDR1 LNHDA and CDR2 SQIVND (reference sequence). The V end lost 5 bases, the J end lost 0 bases, and 7 bases lay between the germline ends. The CDR3 has 13 amino acids.

This clonotype was recorded many times. The junction departs from the called germline gene at one end, perhaps through a read error. The V call is TRBV24-1, the J call TRBJ2-2; D uncertain. This CDR3 spans 13 amino acids. Germline CDR1 reads KGHDR; CDR2 reads SFDVKD. DNA for the CDR3: TGTGCCACCAGTGTTTTGAACACCGGGGAGCTGTTTTTT. This codes for CATSVLNTGELFF.

This clonotype was detected a few times. The V gene is TRBV4-1, the J gene TRBJ1-3, with a possible D match to TRBD1 (5 bases). The CDR3 is 19 residues long. V shed 3 bases and J shed 2 bases, with 23 bases lying between them. The germline gives CDR1 MGHRA, CDR2 YSYEKL. The CDR3 loop is CASSQEGFYLGETGNTIYF. The DNA of the CDR3 is TGCGCCAGCAGCCAGGAGGGCTTCTATTTGGGGGAGACTGGAAACACCATATATTTT.

This clonotype was counted many times. The chain couples TRBV7-7 to TRBJ2-5; TRBD2 matches at 9 bases. V trimming: 1 base; J trimming: 2 bases; junction bases outside the gene matches: 2. CDR1 SSHAT and CDR2 FNYEAQ come from the germline V gene (reference sequence). The CDR3 spans 15 residues. CDR3 residues: CASSLGLAGQETQYF. CDR3 sequence (DNA): TGTGCCAGCAGCTTAGGGCTAGCGGGGCAAGAGACCCAGTACTTC.

V and J are TRBV20-1 and TRBJ2-3, with D possibly TRBD2 on 7 matching bases. Germline lookup yields CDR1 DFQATT and CDR2 SNEGSKA (reference sequence). The germline V and J ends were trimmed by 3 bases and 1 base, with 17 bases remaining between them. The length of the CDR3 is 16 residues. CDR3 residues: CSASPQGGGRTDTQYF. In DNA, the CDR3 is TGCAGTGCTAGCCCACAGGGCGGGGGACGCACAGATACGCAGTATTTT.

This clonotype has ten or more counts. The rearrangement joins TRBV5-1 to TRBJ1-2, with D hard to call. The CDR3 is 14 amino acids. Trimming pared 3 bases from V and 3 bases from J, leaving 12 bases between. CDR1 is SGHRS, CDR2 YFSETQ, per germline. CDR3: CASSSAGFDYGYTF. The CDR3 bases are TGCGCCAGCAGCTCGGCAGGTTTCGACTATGGCTACACCTTC.

This clonotype was detected many times. The rearrangement links TRBV6-2 or TRBV6-3 to TRBJ2-2, with D unclear. The V and J ends lost 4 bases and 3 bases respectively, with 9 bases between them. Germline V gene lookup returns CDR1 MNHEY and CDR2 SVGEGT. The length of the CDR3 is 14 residues. CDR3 sequence: CASSSALHTGELFF. CDR3 nucleotide sequence: TGTGCCAGCAGTTCCGCCCTCCACACCGGGGAGCTGTTTTTT.

This clonotype appeared a few times. Being one base from a much bigger clone, this may be a read error. V gene TRBV7-6 combines with J gene TRBJ2-5, with no clear D. There are 12 residues in the CDR3. Germline CDR1 and CDR2: SGHVS and FNYEAQ. V lost 5 bases, J lost 0 bases, and 4 bases lay in between. CDR3 sequence reads: CASSQNQETQYF. Here the CDR3 DNA reads TGTGCCAGCAGCCAAAACCAAGAGACCCAGTACTTC.

This clonotype was seen repeatedly, ten times or more. The chain uses TRBV5-6 and TRBJ1-1, with D hard to call. Germline V lookup: CDR1 SGHDT, CDR2 YYEEEE. V gave up 4 bases and J gave up 5 bases, with 15 bases separating them. This CDR3 has 14 amino acids. The CDR3 sequence: CASSPDPVVTEAFF. In nucleotides, the CDR3 is TGTGCCAGCAGCCCGGACCCGGTCGTTACTGAAGCTTTCTTT.

This clonotype was detected ten times or more. This rearrangement joins TRBV12-3 or TRBV12-4 to TRBJ2-1; no firm D call. CDR3 length equals 14 residues. With 8 bases removed from V and 5 bases from J, the gap between germline ends came to 16 bases. DNA for the CDR3: TGTGCCAGCCAGGTTGGGCACGCGGACAATGAGCAGTTCTTC. Translation: CASQVGHADNEQFF.

The chain combines TRBV27 with TRBJ2-6; D gene ambiguous. V was pared by 3 bases and J by 0 bases, with 3 bases between. Looked up from germline, CDR1 is MNHEY and CDR2 is SMNVEV (reference sequence). This CDR3 has 14 residues. CDR3 sequence reads: CASSFSSGANVLTF. CDR3 DNA: TGTGCCAGCAGTTTCAGCTCTGGGGCCAACGTCCTGACTTTC.

This clonotype has at least ten counts. The chain employs TRBV5-1 and TRBJ1-1, with D uncertain. Germline V CDR1 and CDR2: SGHRS, YFSETQ. The CDR3 consists of 15 residues. Trimming took 0 bases from V and 11 from J, leaving 20 bases between them. CDR3 protein: CASSLDFAPTQAAFF. The CDR3 DNA reads TGCGCCAGCAGCTTGGATTTTGCCCCCACCCAAGCTGCTTTCTTT. Together with reference TRBV5-1 and TRBJ1-1, the CDR3 gives the full variable domain: KAGVTQTPRYLIKTRGQQVTLSCSPISGHRSVSWYQQTPGQGLQFLFEYFSETQRNKGNFPGRFSGRQFSNSRSEMNVSTLELGDSALYLCASSLDFAPTQAAFFGQGTRLTVV.

This clonotype occurred many times. The chain recombines TRBV3-1 with TRBJ2-1; D is possibly TRBD2 (6 bases). CDR1 is LGHDT, CDR2 YNNKEL, per germline (reference sequence). The germline V and J ends were trimmed by 3 bases and 9 bases, with 18 bases remaining between them. This CDR3 has 15 amino acids. The CDR3: CASSQSGLTTSEQFF. CDR3 in DNA: TGTGCCAGCAGCCAGTCGGGACTCACGACCAGTGAGCAGTTCTTC.

This clonotype was detected ten times or more. The chain couples TRBV5-1 to TRBJ2-1, with TRBD2 matching over 7 bases. The germline V gene has CDR1 SGHRS and CDR2 YFSETQ. V shed 3 bases, J shed 8 bases, and the junction held 5 bases outside the gene matches. The CDR3 has 13 amino acids. The CDR3 here is CASSSTTSHEQFF. The DNA of the CDR3 is TGCGCCAGCAGCTCTACGACTAGCCATGAGCAGTTCTTC. Using reference TRBV5-1 and TRBJ2-1 for the parts outside the CDR3, the full variable domain is KAGVTQTPRYLIKTRGQQVTLSCSPISGHRSVSWYQQTPGQGLQFLFEYFSETQRNKGNFPGRFSGRQFSNSRSEMNVSTLELGDSALYLCASSSTTSHEQFFGPGTRLTVL.

The table lists this clonotype with many counts. This chain joins TRBV2 and TRBJ1-5, with 7 nucleotides matching TRBD1. This CDR3 is 12 amino acids long. CDR1 and CDR2 from the germline V gene are SNHLY and FYNNEI. With V trimmed by 6 bases and J by 7 bases, 3 bases remained unmatched. This CDR3 reads CASSKQGQPQHF. The CDR3 DNA reads as TGTGCCAGCAGCAAACAGGGGCAGCCCCAGCATTTT.

Concerning this clonotype itself: A much larger clone differs from this one at a single base, so this may be a read error. The gene calls are TRBV2 and TRBJ1-1; D is undetermined. This CDR3 spans 15 amino acids. Germline CDR1 reads SNHLY; CDR2 reads FYNNEI. The DNA for the CDR3 is TGTGTCAGCAGTGAAGAGGCAGCCGTATTCACTGAAGCTTTCTTT. Translating it yields CVSSEEAAVFTEAFF.

This clonotype was counted at least ten times. The V and J genes are TRBV5-1 and TRBJ1-2; D is undetermined. The V gene lost 0 bases and the J gene lost 0 bases, with 12 bases spanning the gap. Germline loops: CDR1 SGHRS, CDR2 YFSETQ. This CDR3 region has 16 residues. CDR3 coding DNA: TGCGCCAGCAGCTTGGACCTCCAGGACGCTAACTATGGCTACACCTTC. Translating it yields CASSLDLQDANYGYTF.

This clonotype has a count of ten or more. The chain carries TRBV20-1 and TRBJ1-1; weak D call: TRBD1 (6 bases). Trimming left V 6 bases short and J 5 bases short, with 16 bases between. The germline gives CDR1 DFQATT, CDR2 SNEGSKA (reference sequence). The CDR3 extends over 13 amino acids. The CDR3 region is CSAPTGAGTEAFF. CDR3 DNA: TGCAGTGCCCCCACGGGGGCAGGGACTGAAGCTTTCTTT.

This clonotype was seen repeatedly, ten times or more. The gene calls are TRBV20-1 and TRBJ2-1; 10 bases map to TRBD2. J was trimmed by 3 bases and V by 5 bases; bases with no gene match: 4. CDR3 size: 14 residues. CDR1 and CDR2 (germline): DFQATT, SNEGSKA (reference sequence). The CDR3 reads CSALLAGIYNEQFF. The CDR3 nucleotides are TGCAGTGCTTTACTAGCGGGGATCTACAATGAGCAGTTCTTC.